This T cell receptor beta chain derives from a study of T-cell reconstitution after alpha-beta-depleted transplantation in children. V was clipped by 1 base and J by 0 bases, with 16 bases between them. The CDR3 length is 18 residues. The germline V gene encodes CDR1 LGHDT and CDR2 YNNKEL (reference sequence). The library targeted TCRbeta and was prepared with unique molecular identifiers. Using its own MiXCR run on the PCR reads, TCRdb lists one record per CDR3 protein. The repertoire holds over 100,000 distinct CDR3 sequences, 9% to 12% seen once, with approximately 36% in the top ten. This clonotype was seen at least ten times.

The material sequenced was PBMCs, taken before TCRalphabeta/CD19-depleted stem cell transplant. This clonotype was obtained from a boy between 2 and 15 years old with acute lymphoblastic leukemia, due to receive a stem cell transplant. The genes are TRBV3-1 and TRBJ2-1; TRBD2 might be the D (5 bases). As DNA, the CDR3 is TGTGCCAGCAGCCAAGTTCTCGGGAAAGGATTCTCCTACAATGAGCAGTTCTTC. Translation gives CASSQVLGKGFSYNEQFF.